The clone carrying this T cell receptor (beta chain) has only one observation. Looked up from germline, CDR1 is MDHEN and CDR2 is SYDVKM. Trimming removed 6 bases from V and 7 bases from J, with 19 bases in between. The length of the CDR3 is 15 residues. The protocol was immunoSEQ multiplex PCR, while the TCRdb copy is restricted to in-frame clones and leaves out a portion. Among about 230,000 clones, roughly 85% were seen once, and the ten largest hold 2.6%. The entry originates in a study of blood T cell repertoires in COVID-19. Study details: The United States, Italy and Spain were the sources of the acute and convalescent COVID-19 samples.

The sequenced material came from peripheral blood. The J gene is TRBJ1-5, the V gene TRBV28, with D possibly being TRBD1 (6 bases). The clonotype originates from a woman in her seventies with active or convalescent COVID-19. CDR3 in amino acids: CASRDPLGGWQPQHF. The CDR3, as DNA: TGTGCCAGCAGGGACCCACTAGGGGGATGGCAGCCCCAGCATTTT.